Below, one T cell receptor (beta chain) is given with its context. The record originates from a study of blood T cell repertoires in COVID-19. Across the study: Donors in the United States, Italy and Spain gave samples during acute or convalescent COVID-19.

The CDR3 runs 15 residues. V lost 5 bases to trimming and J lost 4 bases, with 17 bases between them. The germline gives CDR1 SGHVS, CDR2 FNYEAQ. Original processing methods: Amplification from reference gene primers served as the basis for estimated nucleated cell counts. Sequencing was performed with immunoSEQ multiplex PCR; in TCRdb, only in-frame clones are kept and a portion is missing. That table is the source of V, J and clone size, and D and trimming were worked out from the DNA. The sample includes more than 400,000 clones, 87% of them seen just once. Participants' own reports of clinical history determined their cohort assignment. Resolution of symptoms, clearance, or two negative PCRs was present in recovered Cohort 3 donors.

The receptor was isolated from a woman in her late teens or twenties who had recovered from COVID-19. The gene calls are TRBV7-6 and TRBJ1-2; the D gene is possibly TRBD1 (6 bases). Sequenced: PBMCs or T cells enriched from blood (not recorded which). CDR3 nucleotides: TGTGCCAGCAGCCCCAGTGGGGGGGCTACCTATGGCTACACCTTC. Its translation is CASSPSGGATYGYTF.